The present T cell receptor beta chain was sequenced within a study of cytomegalovirus exposure and HLA in healthy donors (dated by TCRdb to about 2017). Notes on the research overall: An earlier analysis of some 500 of the donors reported 250 to 350 Gb of sequence data and 100 million to 140 million unique TCR beta sequences from 150 million to 200 million T cells. The number of donors typed differed by locus, with 629-630 for A, B, C, DRB1 and DQB1, around 520 for DQA1, under 610 for DPA1, and roughly 450 for DPB1. Along with the approximately 620-subject first cohort, a separate validation cohort of about 110 different subjects was used. Around 320 gigabases of sequencing data and 70 million to 100 million unique TCR sequences were included in an early release covering about 600 HLA-typed donors. Genome-wide SNP genotypes for about 55% of the roughly 670 donors were used in a later genetic analysis, which treated that subset as a discovery cohort. The study used immunosequencing to profile the T cell repertoires of 666 subjects and linked those repertoires to cytomegalovirus serostatus. Because of strong linkage in the cohort, roughly 5 DR-DQ haplotypes were treated as single units for association and clustering. Donor age, sex, ethnicity and CMV serostatus were collected together with the repertoire data. All discovery cohort repertoires had been generated using a single sequencing platform. Of the roughly 410 genotyped donors, 75% to 85% were placed in the genetic ancestry cluster associated with self-reported Caucasian donors. Among roughly 400 genotyped donors of the cohort, an average of about 240,000 unique TCR beta nucleotide sequences was sequenced per donor, of which about 19% were non-productive. HLA typing included class I and class II loci at four-digit resolution. Rather than drawing on any new phenotypic data, the later analysis identified candidate immune exposures from TCR beta sequences and the way those sequences occurred across donors. The study combined high-throughput TCR immunosequencing, statistical association of individual TCRs with disease status, and machine learning to predict cytomegalovirus infection status. The study aimed to test whether cataloging public T cell receptors could reveal signatures of past pathogen exposure. To study patterns of TCR occurrence, a later analysis re-analyzed previously published TCR beta repertoires from 550 to 800 donors and added high-resolution HLA genotyping. An earlier analysis of 587 of the donors used high-throughput TCR beta sequencing to judge whether each TCR beta V gene segment behaved as functional or pseudogenic.

Study-wide findings and limitations: The authors suggested that the approach could potentially be generalized to other disease states and immunological phenotypes. In this cohort, only TCR beta chains were sequenced, and detectable features were limited by the absence of alpha or paired-chain data. A later analysis reported that several top co-occurrence clusters appeared linked to parvovirus B19, influenza, CMV and Epstein-Barr virus. A few of the identified cytomegalovirus-associated TCR beta chains were confirmed in vitro to be specific for cytomegalovirus antigens. In a later analysis, the rate of TCR association differed among HLA loci, with DRB1 alleles having the most associated TCRs and HLA-C alleles having the fewest. The study gave a list of about 160 TCR beta chains associated with cytomegalovirus. CMV serostatus was the only immune exposure information available for the cohort. Because counts were too low, under 20 rarely observed V segments, including chromosome 9 orphons, were left out of the earlier analysis of about 500 of the donors. A later analysis found that HLA-associated TCR beta chains were more clonally expanded and had lower generation probabilities than equally common non-associated chains. HLA typing was unavailable for some donors at each locus, so association tests used only the typed subset. The classifier was reported to diagnose cytomegalovirus status with high specificity and sensitivity in both the original cohort and the validation cohort. Some IMGT-functional V segments, including TRBV6-2 and TRBV6-3, could not be told apart with the 87-base-pair reads, so those segments were excluded. According to a later genetic analysis, donors in an Asian-associated ancestry cluster had fewer N-insertions in productive TCRs than the approximately 670-donor mean. While some public TCRs were present in many individuals, most TCR sequences turned up only very rarely across donors. Assigning TCR associations to individual alleles was difficult when HLA alleles, especially DR and DQ, strongly co-occurred. Linkage disequilibrium might explain the correlated functional status among segregating V segments, but an unknown experimental factor could not be ruled out. A further reported finding was that TCR beta sequences accurately predicted the HLA-A and HLA-B alleles for most subjects in the first cohort. In a later genetic analysis, a missense DCLRE1C variant was associated with V-gene and J-gene trimming of TCR beta chains, and the association was replicated in an independent cohort. The presence/absence analyses assumed that sequencing depth was roughly uniform across donors, and that assumption may not be true. In an earlier analysis of 587 of the donors, most TCR beta V segments were observed in productive rearrangements about 87% or about 30% of the time, broadly matching IMGT annotations. A later analysis associated about 18,000 TCR beta sequences with specific HLA alleles at a false discovery rate of 0.05. A cluster of highly shared sequence variants was judged likely to represent a technical artifact of the sequencing pipeline. In a later analysis, most CMV-associated TCR beta chains were found to appear HLA-restricted, with HLA associations seemingly driven largely by CMV exposure.

Details on this clone: The specificity of this receptor is unknown. Base qualities are not recorded, but no much larger clone differs from it by a single base.

The cohort comprised some 680 healthy bone marrow donors. Cohort members were all nominally healthy when sampled, although unrecorded immune exposures were likely present. The donor was CMV seronegative and belonged to the group of 380 or so seronegative cohort members. Each donor provided a peripheral blood sample, and peripheral blood mononuclear cells were used for TCR beta sequencing. Genomic DNA extraction from the blood cell samples was performed with the Qiagen DNeasy Blood Extraction Kit. The CDR3 goes from the cysteine to the phenylalanine over 15 residues. Solely the CDR3 DNA is kept, with 45 bases framed from the first base. The germline V gene yields SGHTA for CDR1 and FQGNSA for CDR2. V lost 6 bases and J lost 7 bases, and the count of bases not matched to a germline gene is 8. Preparation of the library involved the immunoSEQ multiplex PCR assay. The multiplex PCR relied on a mix of 60 forward primers for TCR Vbeta segments and 13 reverse primers for TCR Jbeta segments. The CDR3 region of rearranged TCR beta genes was amplified from genomic DNA by a multiplex PCR assay. Amplified TCR beta libraries were sequenced as 87-base-pair reads on the Illumina HiSeq System. Per the source publication's procedure: A later analysis counted about 80 million unique TCR beta chains across the 650 to 800 repertoires, and 10 million to 11 million of these chains were shared by at least two donors. Raw reads were error-corrected and collapsed into unique sequences with a nearest-neighbor algorithm that merged closely related sequences to remove PCR and sequencing errors. CDR3 sequences were aligned to IMGT reference sequences to assign V, D and J gene segments. For a sequence to be retained, a match of at least six nucleotides was required to both a V gene segment and a J gene segment. A rearrangement was called productive if the CDR3 had no stop codons and remained in frame with V and J, and every other rearrangement was called non-productive. Following IMGT convention, CDR3 was defined as the stretch from the second conserved V-encoded cysteine to the conserved J-encoded phenylalanine. The earlier analysis of about 590 of the donors excluded sequences that lacked an unambiguous match to a single V gene segment. In an earlier analysis of roughly 600 of the donors, a V segment was called functional when productive rearrangements were above 56.7%, and segregating when the standard deviation between donors exceeded 5%. A statistical classification framework was built to diagnose cytomegalovirus status from the catalog of TCR beta chain sequences. A later analysis assigned V and J genes by comparing TCR nucleotide sequences with IMGT/GENE-DB human TR gene sequences. A later analysis assigned CDR3 sequences and most-parsimonious VDJ recombination scenarios with the TCRdist pipeline. In a later analysis, each TCR beta chain was defined by its CDR3 amino acid sequence together with its V-gene family, and reads lacking a unique V-gene family were excluded. As a way to deal with suspected cross-contamination and a sequencing artifact, a later analysis dropped under 600 nucleotide sequences that were highly shared and had low generation probability. For each public chain, a later analysis derived a clonal expansion index from normalized ranks of inferred template counts within each repertoire. In a later analysis, generation probabilities were computed using a VDJ recombination model fitted to out-of-frame rearrangements, and the results were checked against IGoR. A later analysis scored TCR-TCR, TCR-HLA and TCR-CMV co-occurrence with hypergeometric tests, applying a repertoire-size bias correction to TCR pairs. In a later analysis, false discovery rates were estimated by permuting HLA or CMV assignments 20 times. In a later analysis, co-occurring TCRs were grouped using DBSCAN, and TCRdist sequence similarity was added for clustering within HLA-allele-positive subsets. Repertoires with fewer than 30,000 or more than 120,000 public chains were left out of co-occurrence clustering, as were four to six repertoires with anomalous nucleotide sharing. Here the immuneACCESS table is served through TCRdb, limited to in-frame sequences with V and J called. Missing clones are a known gap in these copies; in checked studies unresolved V genes cover under half, and the rest lacks a known reason. V, J and clone size reflect that table, while D and trimming were determined from the DNA. The sample table holds some 180,000 clones, of which about 90% were seen once. The ten largest account for about 0.23% of the sample.

The rearrangement joined TRBV7-2 to TRBJ2-7, and 14 junctional nucleotides match TRBD2. The TCR originated in a girl under three years old in good health and CMV-seronegative. The sequenced material came from PBMCs. The CDR3 region: CASRGLAGAIGEQYF. The DNA sequence follows: TGTGCCAGCAGGGGACTAGCGGGAGCAATCGGGGAGCAGTACTTC.